The clone carrying this T cell receptor beta chain was counted between two and nine times. The target antigen is unknown. This record belongs to a study of cytomegalovirus exposure and HLA in healthy donors. Study-wide results and limits: The study put around 180 TCR beta chains on its list as cytomegalovirus-associated.

The CDR3 runs 14 residues. V shed 5 bases, J shed 2 bases, and the junction held 7 bases outside the gene matches. From germline, CDR1 is GTSNPN and CDR2 SVGIG (reference sequence). Profiled with immunoSEQ multiplex PCR; TCRdb holds only in-frame clones, not every one. The data contain 280,000 or so clones, roughly 90% of them seen just once; the ten biggest clones take up over 0.85%. The clonotype originates from a woman aged 18-35 years in good health and CMV-seronegative. The rearrangement links TRBV30 to TRBJ1-2; 8 bases align to TRBD1. Material for sequencing was PBMCs. The CDR3 loop is CAWDTRTGNYGYTF. The CDR3 nucleotides are TGTGCCTGGGATACGCGGACAGGGAACTATGGCTACACCTTC.